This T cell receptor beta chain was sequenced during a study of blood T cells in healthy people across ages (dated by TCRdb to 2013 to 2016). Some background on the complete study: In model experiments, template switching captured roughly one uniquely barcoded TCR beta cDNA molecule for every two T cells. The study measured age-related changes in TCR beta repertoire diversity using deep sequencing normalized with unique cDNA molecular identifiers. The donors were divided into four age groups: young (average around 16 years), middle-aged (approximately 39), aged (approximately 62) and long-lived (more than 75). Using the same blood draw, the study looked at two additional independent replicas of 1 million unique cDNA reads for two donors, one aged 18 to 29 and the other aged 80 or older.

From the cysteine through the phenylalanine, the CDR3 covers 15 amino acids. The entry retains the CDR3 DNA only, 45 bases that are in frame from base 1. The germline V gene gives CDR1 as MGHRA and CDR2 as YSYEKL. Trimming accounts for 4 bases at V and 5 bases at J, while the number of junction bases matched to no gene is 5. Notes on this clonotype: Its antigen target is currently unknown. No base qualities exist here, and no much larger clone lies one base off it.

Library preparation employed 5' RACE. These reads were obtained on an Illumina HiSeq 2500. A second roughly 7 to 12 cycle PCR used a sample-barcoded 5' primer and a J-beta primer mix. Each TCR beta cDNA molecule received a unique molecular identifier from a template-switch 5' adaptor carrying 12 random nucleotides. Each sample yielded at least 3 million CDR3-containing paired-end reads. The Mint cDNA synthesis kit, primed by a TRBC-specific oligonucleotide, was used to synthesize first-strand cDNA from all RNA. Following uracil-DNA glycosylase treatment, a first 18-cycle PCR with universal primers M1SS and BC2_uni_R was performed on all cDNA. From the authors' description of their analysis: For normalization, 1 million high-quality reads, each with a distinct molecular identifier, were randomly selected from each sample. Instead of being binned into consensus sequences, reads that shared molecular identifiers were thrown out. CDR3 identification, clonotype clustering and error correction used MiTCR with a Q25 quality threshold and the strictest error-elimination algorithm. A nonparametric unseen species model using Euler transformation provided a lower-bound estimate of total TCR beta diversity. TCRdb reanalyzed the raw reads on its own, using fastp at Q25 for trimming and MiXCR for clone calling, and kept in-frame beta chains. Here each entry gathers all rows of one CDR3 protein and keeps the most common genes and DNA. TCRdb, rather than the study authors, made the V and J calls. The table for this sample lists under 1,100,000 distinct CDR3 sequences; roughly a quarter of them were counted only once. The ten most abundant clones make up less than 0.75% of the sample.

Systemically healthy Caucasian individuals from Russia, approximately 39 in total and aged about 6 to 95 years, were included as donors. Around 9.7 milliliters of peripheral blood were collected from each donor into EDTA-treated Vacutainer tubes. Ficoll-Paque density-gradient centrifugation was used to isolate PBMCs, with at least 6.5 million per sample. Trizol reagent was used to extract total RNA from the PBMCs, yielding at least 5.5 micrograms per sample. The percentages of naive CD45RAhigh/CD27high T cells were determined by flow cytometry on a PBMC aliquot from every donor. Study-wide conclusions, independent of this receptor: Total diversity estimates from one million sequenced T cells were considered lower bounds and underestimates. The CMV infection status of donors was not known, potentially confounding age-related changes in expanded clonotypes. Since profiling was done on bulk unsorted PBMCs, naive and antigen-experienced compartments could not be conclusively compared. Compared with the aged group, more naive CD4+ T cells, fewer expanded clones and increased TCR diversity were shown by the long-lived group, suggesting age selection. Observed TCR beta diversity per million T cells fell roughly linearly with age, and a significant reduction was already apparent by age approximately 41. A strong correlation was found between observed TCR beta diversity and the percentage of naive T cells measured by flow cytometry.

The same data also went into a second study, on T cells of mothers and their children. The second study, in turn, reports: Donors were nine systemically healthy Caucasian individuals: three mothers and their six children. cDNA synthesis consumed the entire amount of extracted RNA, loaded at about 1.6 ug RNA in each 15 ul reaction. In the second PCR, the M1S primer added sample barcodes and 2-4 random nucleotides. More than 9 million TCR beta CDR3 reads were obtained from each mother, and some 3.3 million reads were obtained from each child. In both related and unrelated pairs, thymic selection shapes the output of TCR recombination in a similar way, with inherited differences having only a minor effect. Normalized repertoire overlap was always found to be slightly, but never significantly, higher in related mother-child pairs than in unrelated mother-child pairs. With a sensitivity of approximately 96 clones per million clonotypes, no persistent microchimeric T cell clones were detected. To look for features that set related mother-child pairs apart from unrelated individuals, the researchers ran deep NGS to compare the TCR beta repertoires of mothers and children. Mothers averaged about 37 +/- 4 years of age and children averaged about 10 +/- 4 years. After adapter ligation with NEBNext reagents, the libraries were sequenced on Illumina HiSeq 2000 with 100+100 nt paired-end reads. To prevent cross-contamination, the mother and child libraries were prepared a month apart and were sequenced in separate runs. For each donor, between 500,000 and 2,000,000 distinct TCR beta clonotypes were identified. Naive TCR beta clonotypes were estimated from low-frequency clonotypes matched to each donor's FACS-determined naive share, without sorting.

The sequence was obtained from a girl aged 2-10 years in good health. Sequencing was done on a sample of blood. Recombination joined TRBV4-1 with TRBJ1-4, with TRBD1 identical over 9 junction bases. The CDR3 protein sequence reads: CASSRYRGPNEKLFF. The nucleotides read TGCGCCAGCAGCCGGTACAGGGGGCCGAATGAAAAACTGTTTTTT.